The present T cell receptor beta chain was sequenced within a study of blood T cell repertoires in COVID-19. Whole-study context: Acute and convalescent COVID-19 specimens originated in the United States, Italy and Spain. T cells, B-cell-depleted T cells, or PBMCs supplied cDNA or gDNA.

Measured with immunoSEQ multiplex PCR; TCRdb has only the in-frame clones, and not every one. The table lists some 430,000 clones, less than 95% of them singletons. Clinical histories supplied by participants themselves formed the basis of cohort assignment. V lost 1 base and J 1 base, leaving 13 bases between the germline ends. The germline CDR1 and CDR2 sequences are SGHDT and YYEEEE. This CDR3 spans 16 amino acids. This chain connects TRBV5-6 to TRBJ2-3; D is ambiguous. The sequencing sample was made of PBMCs or T cells enriched from blood (not recorded which). This receptor was identified in a man between 18 and 35 years old who had recovered from COVID-19. Written as DNA, the CDR3 is TGTGCCAGCAGCTTGAAAGTAGCTCTACGCACAGATACGCAGTATTTT. Translating it yields CASSLKVALRTDTQYF.